The rows below give T cell receptor beta chains drawn from one sample of a study of cytomegalovirus exposure and HLA in healthy donors. Libraries were prepared by immunoSEQ multiplex PCR; TCRdb keeps only in-frame clonotypes and omits some of them. The repertoire holds 170,000 or so clones, around three quarters seen once, with around 6% in the top ten. Sequenced: PBMCs. The receptors come from a man aged 35-49 years in good health and CMV-seronegative. CDR3s include the opening cysteine and the closing phenylalanine or tryptophan. Each record gives: V gene, D gene, clone size, J gene, CDR3 DNA, CDR3 protein. The D gene is left open where the match is weak. Only some rows state a clone size, as once, few, many or a class for expanded clones.

>TRBV29-1|TRBD1|.|TRBJ1-2
TGCAGCGTCATGACAGGGGCGAACTATGGCTACACCTTC
CSVMTGANYGYTF
>TRBV7-6|TRBD1|.|TRBJ2-7
TGTGCCAGCAGCAATACCGGGACAGGGGACTCGTTAGAGCAGTACTTC
CASSNTGTGDSLEQYF
>TRBV5-1|TRBD2|.|TRBJ2-5
TGCGCCAGCAGCTTTCGCGGGGGGCCGGAGACCCAGTACTTC
CASSFRGGPETQYF
>TRBV10-2|TRBD2|.|TRBJ2-7
TGCGCCAGCAGTGAGTCGTTGGCGGGGGGAATCTACGAGCAGTACTTC
CASSESLAGGIYEQYF
>TRBV30|.|.|TRBJ2-1
TGTGCCTGGAGTGTACTAGACGGGAATGAGCAGTTCTTC
CAWSVLDGNEQFF
>TRBV29-1|TRBD1|.|TRBJ2-7
TGCAGCGTTGACGGGACAGAAATGGGTGAGCAGTACTTC
CSVDGTEMGEQYF
>TRBV28|TRBD1|few|TRBJ1-6
TGTGCCAGCAGCCCTTTTTGGGGACAGGGATATTCACCCCTCCACTTT
CASSPFWGQGYSPLHF
>TRBV18|TRBD1|.|TRBJ1-1
TGTGCCAGCTCAGCCTCGGAGGGGGCGGGTGAAGCTTTCTTT
CASSASEGAGEAFF
>TRBV27|TRBD1|.|TRBJ2-5
TGTGCCAGCAGTTTTGAGGGGGCCGCAGCGACCCAGTACTTC
CASSFEGAAATQYF
>TRBV18|TRBD1|.|TRBJ1-2
TGTGCCAGCAAAGGGACAGACTATGGCTACACCTTC
CASKGTDYGYTF
>TRBV9|TRBD2|.|TRBJ2-3
TGTGCCAGCAGCCCCACGGCGCGGGGGGGCCTCCGCACAGATACGCAGTATTTT
CASSPTARGGLRTDTQYF
>TRBV30|TRBD1|many|TRBJ2-7
TGTGCCTGGAGTGGGTGGACAGGGGCCCAGTTAATGGAGCAGTACTTC
CAWSGWTGAQLMEQYF
>TRBV2|.|.|TRBJ1-5
TGTGCCAGCAGTGAAAGTCGGGGGATCAATCAGCCCCAGCATTTT
CASSESRGINQPQHF
>TRBV4-3|TRBD1|once|TRBJ2-3
TGCGCCAGCAGCCAATATACCGGGACAGGAGTTTCAGATACGCAGTATTTT
CASSQYTGTGVSDTQYF
>TRBV11-1|.|.|TRBJ2-7
TGTGCCAGCACCCGGCGGGGCCGGGACGAGCAGTACTTC
CASTRRGRDEQYF
>TRBV11-3|TRBD1|.|TRBJ1-1
TGTGCCAGCAGCTCAGGGGGCGCGAACACTGAAGCTTTCTTT
CASSSGGANTEAFF
>TRBV6-5|TRBD1|few|TRBJ1-5
TGTGCCAGCAGTTACTCGAAGGGACAGGGGATAATGTTT
CASSYSKGQGIMF
>TRBV15|.|.|TRBJ2-5
TGTGCCACCAGCTCCCAGGGGGAGACCCAGTACTTC
CATSSQGETQYF
>TRBV6-1|TRBD1|few|TRBJ1-2
TGTGCCAGCACCCGAACAGACAGGGGGAACTATGGCTACACCTTC
CASTRTDRGNYGYTF
>TRBV6-5|.|.|TRBJ2-7
TGTGCCAGCACCCCTCGGTGGGGAGGCTACGAGCAGTACTTC
CASTPRWGGYEQYF
>TRBV4-3|TRBD1|.|TRBJ1-5
TGCGCCAGCAGCCAAGAACCAGGGGGGAATCAGCCCCAGCATTTT
CASSQEPGGNQPQHF
>TRBV6-1|TRBD1|.|TRBJ1-2
TGTGCCAGCAGTTCCCCCCTCGGACAGGGTTTAGGCTACACCTTC
CASSSPLGQGLGYTF
>TRBV14|.|.|TRBJ2-5
TGTGCCAGCAGCCAAAACCCCGGTGAGACCCAGTACTTC
CASSQNPGETQYF